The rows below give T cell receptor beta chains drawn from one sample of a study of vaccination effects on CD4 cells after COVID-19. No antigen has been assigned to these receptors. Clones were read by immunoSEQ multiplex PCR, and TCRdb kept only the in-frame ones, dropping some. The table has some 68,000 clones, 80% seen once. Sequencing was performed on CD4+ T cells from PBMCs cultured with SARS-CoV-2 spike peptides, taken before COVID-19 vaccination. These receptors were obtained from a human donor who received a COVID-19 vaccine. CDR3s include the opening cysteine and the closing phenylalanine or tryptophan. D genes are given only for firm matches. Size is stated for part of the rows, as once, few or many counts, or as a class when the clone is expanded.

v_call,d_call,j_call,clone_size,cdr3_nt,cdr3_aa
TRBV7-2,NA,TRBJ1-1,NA,TGTGCCAGCAGCTTAGCGCTCAACACTGAAGCTTTCTTT,CASSLALNTEAFF
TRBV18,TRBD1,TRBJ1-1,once,TGTGCCAGCTCACCCTGGGACAGGGGTGTCGTGGACGCTTTCTTT,CASSPWDRGVVDAFF
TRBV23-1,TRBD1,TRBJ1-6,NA,TGCGCCAGCAGTCACCCCGGACAGGGGGATAATTCACCCCTTCACTTT,CASSHPGQGDNSPLHF
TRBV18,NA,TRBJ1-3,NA,TGTGCCAGCTCCCCGGGCCCTGGAAACACCATATATTTT,CASSPGPGNTIYF
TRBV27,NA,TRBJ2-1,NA,TGTGCCAGCAGGACCCCTGGGGGATCATCCAGGAATGAGCAGTTCTTC,CASRTPGGSSRNEQFF
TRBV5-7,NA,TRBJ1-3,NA,TGTGCCAGCAGCATTCCAGACAGGAGTCTTGAAAACACCATATATTTT,CASSIPDRSLENTIYF
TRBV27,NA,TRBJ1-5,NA,TGTGCCAGCAGTGCCGACAGTTTGAGCAGGCCCCAGCATTTT,CASSADSLSRPQHF
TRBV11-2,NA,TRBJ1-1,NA,TGTGCCAGCAGCTTCTTCTCCTTGAGGGTGCGGAACACTGAAGCTTTCTTT,CASSFFSLRVRNTEAFF
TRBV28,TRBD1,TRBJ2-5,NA,TGTGCCAGCAGCCTACCCGGACAGGGGGCTGCGGCGACCCAGTACTTC,CASSLPGQGAAATQYF
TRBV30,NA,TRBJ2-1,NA,TGTGCCTGGAGTGGGGGAGTGTACAATGAGCAGTTCTTC,CAWSGGVYNEQFF
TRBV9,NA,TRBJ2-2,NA,TGTGCCAGCAGCGTAGGTTCGGTACCATACGGGGAGCTGTTTTTT,CASSVGSVPYGELFF
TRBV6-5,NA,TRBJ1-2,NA,TGTGCCAGCAGCTACCCTGGGGATGGGGGCTATGGCTACACCTTC,CASSYPGDGGYGYTF
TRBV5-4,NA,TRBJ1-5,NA,TGTGCCAGCAGCCGGGGGTCCCCAGATAGCAATCAGCCCCAGCATTTT,CASSRGSPDSNQPQHF
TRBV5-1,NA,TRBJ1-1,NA,TGCGCCAGCAGCGAACCGGCGGACAGTCTGAACACTGAAGCTTTCTTT,CASSEPADSLNTEAFF
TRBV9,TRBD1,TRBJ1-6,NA,TGTGCCAGCAGCGTTTCGTGGACAGGGGGCCCCAGCTCCTATAATTCACCCCTCCACTTT,CASSVSWTGGPSSYNSPLHF
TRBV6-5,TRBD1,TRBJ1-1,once,TGTGCCAGCGTCTGGTCGAGGACAGGGCATGAAGCTTTCTTT,CASVWSRTGHEAFF
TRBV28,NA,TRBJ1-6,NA,TGTGCCAGCCTGGGCTCCTATAATTCACCCCTCCACTTT,CASLGSYNSPLHF
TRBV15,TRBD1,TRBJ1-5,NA,TGTGCCACCAGCAGTAGGACAGGAGGACAGCCCCAGCATTTT,CATSSRTGGQPQHF
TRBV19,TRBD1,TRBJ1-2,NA,TGTGCCAGTAGCCGGGACAGGGGACAAGTTAACTATGGCTACACCTTC,CASSRDRGQVNYGYTF
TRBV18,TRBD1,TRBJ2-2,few,TGTGCCAGCTCCGAACAGGGGCCTAACTTGAACACCGGGGAGCTGTTTTTT,CASSEQGPNLNTGELFF
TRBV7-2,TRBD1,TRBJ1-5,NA,TGTGCCAGCAGCCTTTCCTCAGGGGGGTATCAGCCCCAGCATTTT,CASSLSSGGYQPQHF
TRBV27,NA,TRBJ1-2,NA,TGTGCCAGCAGTGTGGGGGTAGGCTATGGCTACACCTTC,CASSVGVGYGYTF
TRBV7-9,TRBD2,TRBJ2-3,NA,TGTGCCAGCAGCCTTAGCGGGGGGGTTTTCACAGATACGCAGTATTTT,CASSLSGGVFTDTQYF
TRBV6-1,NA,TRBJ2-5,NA,TGTGCCAGCAGTGAAGTTGGGGATGCGTTGGAGACCCAGTACTTC,CASSEVGDALETQYF
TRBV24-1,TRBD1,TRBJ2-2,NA,TGTGCCACCAGTGATTTGAGACAGGGTGTGGACACCGGGGAGCTGTTTTTT,CATSDLRQGVDTGELFF
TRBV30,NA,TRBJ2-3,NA,TGTGCCTGGGGGGGGACAGCCTATACGGGCACAGATACGCAGTATTTT,CAWGGTAYTGTDTQYF
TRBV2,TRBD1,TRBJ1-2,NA,TGTGCCAGCAGTTTCGGACAGGGTTGGGGCTACACCTTC,CASSFGQGWGYTF
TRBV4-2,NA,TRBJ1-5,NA,TGTGCCAGCAGCCAAGATCAAGGAGGGCTGGCACGGCCCCAGCATTTT,CASSQDQGGLARPQHF
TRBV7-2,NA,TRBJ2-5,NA,TGTGCCAGCAGCTTAGCAGTTCTGGGGGCCCAAGAGACCCAGTACTTC,CASSLAVLGAQETQYF
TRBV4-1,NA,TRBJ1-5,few,TGCGCCAGCAGCCAGTCGACAGCGGAAAAACCCCAGCATTTT,CASSQSTAEKPQHF
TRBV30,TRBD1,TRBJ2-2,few,TGTGCCTGGAGAGGACAGGGGTACGGGGAGCTGTTTTTT,CAWRGQGYGELFF
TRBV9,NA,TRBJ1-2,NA,TGTGCCAGCAGGGAGGGACCGACGAACTTGGGTGGCTACACCTTC,CASREGPTNLGGYTF
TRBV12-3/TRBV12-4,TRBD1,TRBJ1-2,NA,TGTGCCAGCAGTTCGACAGGGTATAGTGGCTACACCTTC,CASSSTGYSGYTF
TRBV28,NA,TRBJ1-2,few,TGTGCCAGCAGTTCAAGGGGAATCTATGGCTACACCTTC,CASSSRGIYGYTF
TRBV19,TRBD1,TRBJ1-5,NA,TGTGCCAGTACCCCAGCCCCGGACAGGGGCAATCAGCCCCAGCATTTT,CASTPAPDRGNQPQHF
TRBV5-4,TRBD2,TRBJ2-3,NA,TGTGCCAGCAGCAGGACTAGCGACGCAGATACGCAGTATTTT,CASSRTSDADTQYF
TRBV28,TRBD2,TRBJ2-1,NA,TGTGCCAGCAGTCCTGGGACTAGTCGCGATGAGCAGTTCTTC,CASSPGTSRDEQFF
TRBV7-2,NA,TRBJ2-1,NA,TGTACCAGCAGCTTAGCAGGGACGGTGGGCTCCTACAATGAGCAGTTCTTC,CTSSLAGTVGSYNEQFF
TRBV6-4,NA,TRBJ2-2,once,TGTGCCAGCGGGGCCGGGGCCGGGGAGCTGTTTTTT,CASGAGAGELFF
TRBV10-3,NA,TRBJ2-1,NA,TGTGCCATCAGTGAAGGCCCGGAGCAGTTCTTC,CAISEGPEQFF
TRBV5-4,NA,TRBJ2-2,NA,TGTGCCAGCAGCTTACCGACAGCGAACACCGGGGAGCTGTTTTTT,CASSLPTANTGELFF
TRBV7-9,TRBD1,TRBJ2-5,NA,TGTGCCAGCAGCTTGGGACAGGGAGACGAGACCCAGTACTTC,CASSLGQGDETQYF
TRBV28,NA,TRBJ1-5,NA,TGTGCCAGCACTACCGGGACCCCAAAGGCCCAGCATTTT,CASTTGTPKAQHF
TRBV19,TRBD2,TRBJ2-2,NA,TGTGCCAGTAGTATCCGGGGGGAGAACACCGGGGAGCTGTTTTTT,CASSIRGENTGELFF
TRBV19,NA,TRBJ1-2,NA,TGTGCCAGTAGTGTACAGGGAGTCCATGGCTACACCTTC,CASSVQGVHGYTF
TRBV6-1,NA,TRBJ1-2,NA,TGTGCCAGCAGTGAAATGCCCAGGACAGACTATGGCTACACCTTC,CASSEMPRTDYGYTF
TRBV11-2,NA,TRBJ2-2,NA,TGTGCCAGCAGCCTCCGACAGGAAACCGGGGAGCTGTTTTTT,CASSLRQETGELFF
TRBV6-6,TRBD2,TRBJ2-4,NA,TGTGCCAGCAGCCACTTGGGGGGGACCAAAAACATTCAGTACTTC,CASSHLGGTKNIQYF
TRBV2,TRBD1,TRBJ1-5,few,TGTGCCAGTCAAACAGGGGTCTTTCAGCCCCAGCATTTT,CASQTGVFQPQHF
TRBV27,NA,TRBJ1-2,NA,TGTGCCAGCAGTCCAGGTATACACTATGGCTACACCTTC,CASSPGIHYGYTF
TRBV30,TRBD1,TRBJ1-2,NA,TGTGCCTGGAGGGGGGGGGTCAGGGGGCTAAGTTATCGGGATGGCTACACCTTC,CAWRGGVRGLSYRDGYTF
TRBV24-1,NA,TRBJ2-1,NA,TGTGCCACCAGTGATCGGACAGGAGGGGGCTCCTACAATGAGCAGTTCTTC,CATSDRTGGGSYNEQFF
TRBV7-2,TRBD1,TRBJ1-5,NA,TGTGCCAGCAGCTTAACGACAGGGGCTCAGCCCCAGCATTTT,CASSLTTGAQPQHF